This TCR beta chain was recorded in a study of cytomegalovirus exposure and HLA in healthy donors. In the study overall: About 85 million unique TCRs from HLA-typed donors were held in an early release of data.

Trimming stripped 11 bases from V and 4 bases from J, with 21 bases between. Germline V gene sequence: CDR1 MNHNS, CDR2 SASEGT. This CDR3 comprises 14 residues. It was with 60 Vbeta and 13 Jbeta primers that the PCR ran. Repertoires were generated with immunoSEQ multiplex PCR, while TCRdb's copy carries only in-frame clones and drops some. The data contain under 200,000 clones, 70% to 90% of them singletons. Input material: PBMCs. The sequence was collected from a woman aged 30 to 39 in good health and CMV-seropositive. This rearrangement joins TRBV6-1 to TRBJ2-7; D is perhaps TRBD1 (7 bases). The CDR3 loop reads CAPKEGRGYYEQYF. The CDR3 DNA sequence: TGTGCCCCCAAGGAGGGCAGGGGGTATTACGAGCAGTACTTC.